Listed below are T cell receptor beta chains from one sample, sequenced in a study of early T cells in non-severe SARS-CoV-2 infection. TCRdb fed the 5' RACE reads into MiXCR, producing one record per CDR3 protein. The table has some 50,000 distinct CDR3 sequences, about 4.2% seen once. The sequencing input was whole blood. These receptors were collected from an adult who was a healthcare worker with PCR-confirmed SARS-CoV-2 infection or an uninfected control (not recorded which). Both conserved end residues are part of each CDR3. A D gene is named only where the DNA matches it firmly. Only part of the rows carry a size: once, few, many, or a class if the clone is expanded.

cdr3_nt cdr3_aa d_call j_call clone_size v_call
TGTGCCAGCAGCTTAAGTATGACGGGGGACTACGAGCAGTACTTC CASSLSMTGDYEQYF - TRBJ2-7 many TRBV7-2
TGTGCCAGCAGCTTCCGCTTTAGCACAGATACGCAGTATTTT CASSFRFSTDTQYF - TRBJ2-3 many TRBV9
TGTGCCAGCAGTTACTCTGTTGTGTTAGGGGGCGCGGGTCTTGGCAATGAGCAGTTCTTC CASSYSVVLGGAGLGNEQFF TRBD1 TRBJ2-1 many TRBV6-2/TRBV6-3
TGCGCCAGCAGCCAAGATGACGGGATTGGTGCAGATACGCAGTATTTT CASSQDDGIGADTQYF - TRBJ2-3 many TRBV4-3
TGTGCCAGCAGCTCAGACGGGAATCTTGGCTACACCTTC CASSSDGNLGYTF - TRBJ1-2 many TRBV7-2
TGCAGTGCTGGGAGAACAGGGGCTGCCACAGATACGCAGTATTTT CSAGRTGAATDTQYF TRBD1 TRBJ2-3 many TRBV20-1
TGCAGTGCTAGACCACCTAGCGGGAGAAAAGTAAAGACCCAGTACTTC CSARPPSGRKVKTQYF TRBD2 TRBJ2-5 many TRBV20-1
TGTGCCAGTAGTACAGAGCCCAACGAGCAGTACTTC CASSTEPNEQYF - TRBJ2-7 few TRBV19
TGTGCCAGCAGCCGGGACTCCCTCTATAATTCACCCCTCCACTTT CASSRDSLYNSPLHF - TRBJ1-6 many TRBV2
TGCAGTGCTGAGACAGGACAGTTCACCTCTGGAAACACCATATATTTT CSAETGQFTSGNTIYF - TRBJ1-3 many TRBV20-1
TGTGCCAGCAGTTACTCGGACAGGAGGAGGACTGAAGTTTTCTTT CASSYSDRRRTEVFF TRBD1 TRBJ1-1 - TRBV6-5
TGTGCCAGCAGCTTCATAGCGTTCCAAGAGACCCAGTACTTC CASSFIAFQETQYF - TRBJ2-5 many TRBV7-2
TGTGCCAGCAGCCAAGATCCTAGCGGGGGAGGACATTACAATGAGCAGTTCTTC CASSQDPSGGGHYNEQFF TRBD2 TRBJ2-1 many TRBV3-1
TGTGCCAGCAGCCAAGACCTGAGCGGGGGGCTCGAGACCCAGTACTTC CASSQDLSGGLETQYF TRBD2 TRBJ2-5 many TRBV14
TGCAGTGCTTCAGGGCGCTGGGCTTACAATGAGCAGTTCTTC CSASGRWAYNEQFF - TRBJ2-1 many TRBV20-1
TGCGCCAGCAGCTTGTGGCCGGACGGTGGAGAAAACACCATATATTTT CASSLWPDGGENTIYF - TRBJ1-3 many TRBV5-1
TGTGCCAGCAGCCTAGGACTAGCGTGGGACAATGAGCAGTTCTTC CASSLGLAWDNEQFF TRBD2 TRBJ2-1 many TRBV3-1
TGTGCCAGCAGCCCCCGGGATTTTAGGGGCGAGCAGTACTTC CASSPRDFRGEQYF - TRBJ2-7 - TRBV7-2
TGTGCCAGCAGCGGGACTAGCGGGTACACCGGGGAGCTGTTTTTT CASSGTSGYTGELFF TRBD2 TRBJ2-2 few TRBV7-2
TGTGCCAGCAGCCACCCAGAGTCATGGGATTCACCCCTCCACTTT CASSHPESWDSPLHF - TRBJ1-6 many TRBV3-1
TGCGCCAGCAGCCAAGATACGGTAGGACTAGCGGTTCCCTACGAGCAGTACTTC CASSQDTVGLAVPYEQYF TRBD2 TRBJ2-7 many TRBV4-1
TGTGCCACCAGTGATCGCGGGGATCAGCCCCAGCATTTT CATSDRGDQPQHF - TRBJ1-5 many TRBV24-1
TGTGCCAGCAGCGACAAGGACAGGGTCACGGAAAAACTGTTTTTT CASSDKDRVTEKLFF TRBD1 TRBJ1-4 many TRBV7-9
TGTGCCAGCTCACCACCGACAGGCCTCTACGAGCAGTACTTC CASSPPTGLYEQYF - TRBJ2-7 - TRBV18
TGTGCCAGTAGCCCGGGCAGCCATGGAGGGCAGTACTTC CASSPGSHGGQYF - TRBJ2-7 many TRBV19
TGTGCCAGCTCACCCCTAGCGGGTGCGCATGATACGCAGTATTTT CASSPLAGAHDTQYF TRBD2 TRBJ2-3 many TRBV18
TGTGCCATCAGTGCGGCAGGGGCAGGGGCACTGAACACTGAAGCTTTCTTT CAISAAGAGALNTEAFF - TRBJ1-1 many TRBV10-3
TGCGCCAGCAGCTCGGGACTAGCGGGAAGCCCTCCGTACAATGAGCAGTTCTTC CASSSGLAGSPPYNEQFF TRBD2 TRBJ2-1 few TRBV5-1
TGCGCCAGCAGCTTAGGCCCCGTAGAAGAGCAGTACTTC CASSLGPVEEQYF - TRBJ2-7 many TRBV5-1
TGTGCCAGCAGCCAGACCTGGGGGGAGGCCACTGAAGCTTTCTTT CASSQTWGEATEAFF - TRBJ1-1 few TRBV3-1
TGTGCCAGCAGGCCTACAGGTTCCTCTGGAAACACCATATATTTT CASRPTGSSGNTIYF - TRBJ1-3 - TRBV6-6
TGTGCCAGCAGTTTTTCCCGTTCACCCCTCCACTTT CASSFSRSPLHF - TRBJ1-6 many TRBV12-3/TRBV12-4
TGTGCTAGCGCCTTCGGGGGGGGTCAAGGAGAGACCCAGTACTTC CASAFGGGQGETQYF TRBD2 TRBJ2-5 - TRBV12-5